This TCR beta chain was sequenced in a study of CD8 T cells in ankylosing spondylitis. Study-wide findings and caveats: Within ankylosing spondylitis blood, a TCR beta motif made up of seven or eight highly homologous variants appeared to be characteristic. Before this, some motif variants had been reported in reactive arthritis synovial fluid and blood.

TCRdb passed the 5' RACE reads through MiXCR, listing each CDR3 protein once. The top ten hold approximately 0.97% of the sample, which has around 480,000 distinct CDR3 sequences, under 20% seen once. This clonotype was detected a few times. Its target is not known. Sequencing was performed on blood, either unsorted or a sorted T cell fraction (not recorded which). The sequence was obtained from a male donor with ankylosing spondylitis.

The CDR3 here is CASSVRGDTQYF. CDR3 DNA: TGTGCCAGCAGTGTCAGGGGAGATACGCAGTATTTT. This chain links TRBV6-6 with TRBJ2-3, with D perhaps matching TRBD1 (6 bases). Germline CDR1 MNHNY, CDR2 SVGAGI (reference sequence). The germline V and J ends were trimmed by 5 bases and 5 bases, with 8 bases remaining between them. The CDR3 spans 12 residues.